The 27 T cell receptor beta chains below come from one sample, sequenced in a study of blood T cell repertoires in COVID-19. Measured with immunoSEQ multiplex PCR; TCRdb has only the in-frame clones, and not every one. Here the sample spans about 26,000 clones, about 90% being singletons. Sample: peripheral blood. Every receptor here comes from a human donor in a cohort sampled during active COVID-19.

This chain connects TRBV5-1 to TRBJ2-1; D gene unclear. The germline V and J ends were trimmed by 0 bases and 11 bases, with 12 bases remaining between them. Germline V gene data show CDR1 as SGHRS and CDR2 as YFSETQ. The CDR3 spans 13 residues. The CDR3 DNA reads as TGCGCCAGCAGCTTGGGACAAGACCCTAAGCAGTTCTTC. It yields the protein CASSLGQDPKQFF.

CDR3 amino acids: CASRRENYEQYF. The CDR3 DNA follows: TGTGCCAGCAGGCGTGAAAACTACGAGCAGTACTTC. The genes are TRBV6-5 and TRBJ2-7; D gene unclear. Per the germline V gene, CDR1 is MNHEY and CDR2 is SVGAGI. V lost 6 bases and J 3 bases, leaving 9 bases between the germline ends. This CDR3 is built from 12 residues.

The J gene is TRBJ2-1, the V gene TRBV4-3; 12 bases match TRBD2. This CDR3 is built from 15 residues. The junction had 5 bases not matched to a gene; V was cut back by 1 base and J by 10 bases. CDR1 is LGHNA and CDR2 is YSLEER in the germline V gene. The CDR3 DNA sequence: TGCGCCAGCAGCCAAGGACTAGCGGGAGCACGGGAGCAGTTCTTC. This codes for CASSQGLAGAREQFF.

The chain combines TRBV20-1 with TRBJ2-1; a weak D match, TRBD2 (5 bases). CDR1 and CDR2 (germline): DFQATT, SNEGSKA (reference sequence). CDR3 size: 15 residues. V was clipped by 3 bases and J by 1 base, with 13 bases between them. CDR3 amino acids: CSASEGAASYNEQFF. In DNA, the CDR3 is TGCAGTGCTAGTGAGGGAGCAGCTTCCTACAATGAGCAGTTCTTC.

The J gene is TRBJ2-6, the V gene TRBV7-9; 7 bases fit TRBD1. The J segment lost 0 bases and the V segment lost 5 bases, leaving 7 bases of the junction unmatched. CDR3 length equals 17 residues. CDR1 and CDR2 (germline): SEHNR, FQNEAQ (reference sequence). DNA of the CDR3: TGTGCCAGCAGCGCCCCGACAGGGAACTCTGGGGCCAACGTCCTGACTTTC. This gives the protein CASSAPTGNSGANVLTF.

This clone was observed a single time. The J gene is TRBJ2-5, the V gene TRBV12-5; TRBD2 is a possible D gene (6 bases). V was pared by 4 bases and J by 1 base, with 16 bases between. The CDR3 is 16 amino acids. Germline lookup yields CDR1 LGHNT and CDR2 FRNRAP. Written as DNA, the CDR3 is TGTGCTAGTGGTTCGCCCTCCCCACTAGCCCAAGAGACCCAGTACTTC. Translating gives CASGSPSPLAQETQYF.

This clone has a single count. The J gene is TRBJ2-7, the V gene TRBV19, with TRBD1 matching 7 bases. V trimming: 7 bases; J trimming: 0 bases; junction bases outside the gene matches: 9. Germline-derived CDR1 and CDR2 are LNHDA and SQIVND (reference sequence). CDR3 length: 15 residues. CDR3 nucleotides: TGTGCCAGTATGATGACAGGGACGAGCTCCTACGAGCAGTACTTC. It is translated as CASMMTGTSSYEQYF.

The gene calls are TRBV25-1 and TRBJ1-2; D is ambiguous. The ends were cut back, 2 bases at V and 5 bases at J, with 12 bases in the middle. The CDR3 contains 14 residues. CDR1 MGHDK and CDR2 SYGVNS come from the germline V gene. Here the CDR3 reads CASSEGLDSYGYTF. In DNA form, the CDR3 reads TGTGCCAGCAGTGAAGGACTGGACTCTTATGGCTACACCTTC.

The chain joins TRBV7-2 to TRBJ2-1; 12 bases agree with TRBD1. Germline values: CDR1 SGHTA, CDR2 FQGNSA. Trimming cost V 5 bases and J 7 bases; bases outside gene matches: 6. This CDR3 spans 15 amino acids. For the CDR3, the DNA is TGTGCCAGCAGCCCCGGGACAGGGGGCTTTAATGAGCAGTTCTTC. As protein: CASSPGTGGFNEQFF.

This clone was recorded once. V and J are TRBV11-3 and TRBJ2-6; no firm D call. Between the trimmed V and J ends, which lost 1 base and 4 bases, there was a span of 11 bases. Germline V gene data show CDR1 as SGHNT and CDR2 as YENEEA. The CDR3 is 16 amino acids. The CDR3 nucleotides are TGTGCCAGCAGCTTAGTATTCGGGTCCGGGGCCAACGTCCTGACTTTC. It encodes CASSLVFGSGANVLTF.

This chain joins TRBV19 and TRBJ1-2; TRBD1 is a possible D gene (5 bases). Germline loops: CDR1 LNHDA, CDR2 SQIVND (reference sequence). Trimming left V 6 bases short and J 4 bases short, with 15 bases between. This CDR3 is 14 amino acids long. As DNA, the CDR3 is TGTGCCAGTAGCAATACCCCCAGGGTCTATGGCTACACCTTC. Amino acids: CASSNTPRVYGYTF.

J is TRBJ2-2 and V is TRBV3-1 (or the pseudogene TRBV3-2); a weak D match, TRBD2 (5 bases). The CDR3 runs 13 residues. From germline, CDR1 is LGHDT and CDR2 YNNKEL (reference sequence). The V and J ends lost 3 bases and 13 bases respectively, with 15 bases between them. This CDR3 reads CASSQIHPGGLFF. The CDR3 DNA is TGTGCCAGCAGCCAGATACACCCCGGAGGGCTGTTTTTT.

This clone was counted a single time. This CDR3 is CASSLVRELYGYTF. CDR3 nucleotides: TGTGCCAGCAGCTTAGTCCGGGAGCTCTATGGCTACACCTTC. This chain links TRBV7-9 with TRBJ1-2; D unresolved. The V end lost 1 base, the J end lost 4 bases, and 10 bases lay between the germline ends. The germline CDR1 and CDR2 sequences are SEHNR and FQNEAQ (reference sequence). The CDR3 has 14 amino acids.

The chain has TRBV28 and TRBJ2-1; TRBD2 is a possible D gene (5 bases). The CDR3 loop spans 14 amino acids. V gave up 7 bases and J gave up 9 bases, with 19 bases separating them. The germline V gene encodes CDR1 MDHEN and CDR2 SYDVKM. CDR3 bases: TGTGCCAGCATCCAACTAGTGGGGTTTGCTGAGCAGTTCTTC. This codes for CASIQLVGFAEQFF.

This chain's CDR3 is CATSLGDFYGYTF. CDR3 sequence (DNA): TGTGCCACCAGTCTCGGGGATTTCTATGGCTACACCTTC. J is TRBJ1-2 and V is TRBV15; D is undetermined. V was trimmed by 6 bases and J by 4 bases, leaving 12 bases between them. Germline loops: CDR1 LNHNV, CDR2 YYDKDF (reference sequence). This CDR3 comprises 13 residues.

The chain employs TRBV12-3 or TRBV12-4 and TRBJ1-2; D unresolved. V was pared by 6 bases and J by 4 bases, with 12 bases between. The CDR3 has 13 residues. CDR3 nucleotide sequence: TGTGCCAGCAGGCCGGGGTCTTCCTATGGCTACACCTTC. It translates to CASRPGSSYGYTF.

The rearrangement uses TRBV7-9 and TRBJ2-7; D unresolved. The V and J ends lost 5 bases and 1 base respectively, with 6 bases between them. CDR3 length: 12 amino acids. Germline CDR1 and CDR2: SEHNR and FQNEAQ (reference sequence). CDR3 residues: CASSPNSYEQYF. As DNA, the CDR3 is TGTGCCAGCAGCCCAAATTCCTACGAGCAGTACTTC.

The chain links TRBV5-1 to TRBJ2-2; D possibly corresponds to TRBD2 (6 bases). CDR1 is SGHRS and CDR2 is YFSETQ in the germline V gene. V was pared by 0 bases and J by 0 bases, with 9 bases between. The CDR3 totals 16 residues. In DNA form, the CDR3 reads TGCGCCAGCAGCTTGGCTACGGGGGCGAACACCGGGGAGCTGTTTTTT. Translation: CASSLATGANTGELFF.

This clone was observed once. The rearrangement uses TRBV7-9 and TRBJ2-7; the D gene is possibly TRBD2 (5 bases). Trimming left V 5 bases short and J 7 bases short, with 12 bases between. Germline V gene sequence: CDR1 SEHNR, CDR2 FQNEAQ (reference sequence). The CDR3 runs to 12 residues. The CDR3 region is CASSAGMVEQYF. CDR3 sequence (DNA): TGTGCCAGCAGCGCCGGGATGGTAGAGCAGTACTTC.

This clone has just a few counts. This sequence joins TRBV6-5 and TRBJ1-1; 9 bases are shared with TRBD1. V was clipped by 10 bases and J by 4 bases; unmatched bases: 10. Germline loops: CDR1 MNHEY, CDR2 SVGAGI. This CDR3 contains 14 residues. The CDR3 DNA sequence: TGTGCCACCATTAGGACAGGGGCGAGCACTGAAGCTTTCTTT. Translated: CATIRTGASTEAFF.

CDR3 in DNA: TGTGCCAGCAGTCTATCCGGGACAGGGGGCTACGAGCAGTACTTC. Translating gives CASSLSGTGGYEQYF. The chain is built from TRBV6-5 and TRBJ2-7; TRBD1 agrees at 11 bases. V dropped 5 bases and J dropped 3; count of bases not matched to a gene: 6. CDR1 MNHEY and CDR2 SVGAGI come from the germline V gene. The CDR3 covers 15 residues.

The chain has TRBV6-4 and TRBJ2-1; 13 positions agree with TRBD2. V lost 6 bases to trimming and J lost 7 bases; unmatched junction nucleotides: 12. Looked up from germline, CDR1 is MRHNA and CDR2 is SNTAGT. The CDR3 has 17 amino acids. CDR3 DNA sequence: TGTGCCAGCAGCTTATCCGGACTAGCGGGAGCTCAGAATGAGCAGTTCTTC. Amino acids: CASSLSGLAGAQNEQFF.

The rearrangement uses TRBV12-5 and TRBJ1-2; 8 nucleotides agree with TRBD1. Germline CDR1 LGHNT, CDR2 FRNRAP. The CDR3 spans 14 residues. V shed 5 bases, J shed 6 bases, and the junction held 8 bases outside the gene matches. The DNA of the CDR3 is TGTGCTAGTGGTCTCTCCTTGGACAGGGATGGCTACACCTTC. Its translation is CASGLSLDRDGYTF.

The chain joins TRBV2 to TRBJ1-1, with D maybe TRBD1 (5 bases). The CDR3 is 14 residues long. V shed 7 bases and J shed 2 bases, with 14 bases lying between them. Germline CDR1 reads SNHLY; CDR2 reads FYNNEI. The CDR3 DNA sequence: TGTGCCAGCACCCGAAGGGGTGGTAACACTGAAGCTTTCTTT. The encoded protein is CASTRRGGNTEAFF.

The chain couples TRBV18 to TRBJ2-7; 7 positions agree with TRBD1. This CDR3 is 16 amino acids long. The J segment lost 2 bases and the V segment lost 4 bases, leaving 11 bases of the junction unmatched. Germline V CDR1 and CDR2: KGHSH, LQKENI. In DNA, the CDR3 is TGTGCCAGCTCACGAAGCGACAGGGTTCCAACCTACGAGCAGTACTTC. Protein product: CASSRSDRVPTYEQYF. Complete variable domain (other parts from reference TRBV18 and TRBJ2-7): NAGVMQNPRHLVRRRGQEARLRCSPMKGHSHVYWYRQLPEEGLKFMVYLQKENIIDESGMPKERFSAEFPKEGPSILRIQQVVRGDSAAYFCASSRSDRVPTYEQYFGPGTRLTVT.

The rearrangement joins TRBV2 to TRBJ1-2; 7 bases match TRBD1. Germline values: CDR1 SNHLY, CDR2 FYNNEI. The length of the CDR3 is 15 residues. V shed 3 bases, J shed 3 bases, and the junction held 7 bases outside the gene matches. CDR3 sequence (DNA): TGTGCCAGCAGTGACAGGGGGGTTACGTACTATGGCTACACCTTC. It yields the protein CASSDRGVTYYGYTF.

This rearrangement joins TRBV4-3 to TRBJ2-2; D is undetermined. This CDR3 has 16 amino acids. Germline V lookup: CDR1 LGHNA, CDR2 YSLEER. V lost 0 bases, J lost 1 base, and 9 bases lay in between. CDR3 protein: CASSQDLGRNTGELFF. The CDR3 DNA sequence: TGCGCCAGCAGCCAAGATCTTGGGCGGAACACCGGGGAGCTGTTTTTT.